This is a list of T cell receptor beta chains from one sample in a study of cytomegalovirus exposure and HLA in healthy donors. TCRdb's copy holds only in-frame clones and misses some; the assay was immunoSEQ multiplex PCR. The repertoire has 200,000 to 250,000 clones, over 80% of them found once; the top ten carry roughly 0.71%. The sample comprised PBMCs. Receptors originate from a boy younger than 10 in good health and CMV-seronegative. Each CDR3 is given with its conserved first and last residue. A row's size may be missing; if present it is once, few, many or a size class.

cdr3_aa | j_call | clone_size | v_call
CASTGVGGEQFF | TRBJ2-1 | . | TRBV6-5
CASSWDSNTDTQYF | TRBJ2-3 | few | TRBV5-1
CASSRDRANTGELFF | TRBJ2-2 | once | TRBV6-6
CASSRESYGYTF | TRBJ1-2 | . | TRBV7-9
CASSQGVSSGNTIYF | TRBJ1-3 | . | TRBV14
CAWSVDRGPYGYTF | TRBJ1-2 | once | TRBV30
CASSLVRGARSDTQYF | TRBJ2-3 | . | TRBV5-5
CAWGARAAWQPQHF | TRBJ1-5 | . | TRBV30
CASSQQIYNEQFF | TRBJ2-1 | once | TRBV6-5
CASRDRSDEQFF | TRBJ2-1 | . | TRBV30
CASSLNRDRDTEAFF | TRBJ1-1 | . | TRBV7-6
CASSVQGYPYEQYF | TRBJ2-7 | . | TRBV9
CASSVRDRGTGANVLTF | TRBJ2-6 | . | TRBV9
CSVDWGLSNTEAFF | TRBJ1-1 | . | TRBV29-1
CASSYGVYGYTF | TRBJ1-2 | . | TRBV27
CASPLGTGNTEAFF | TRBJ1-1 | . | TRBV6-4
CASSSYRDNEQYF | TRBJ2-7 | . | TRBV5-6
CASSPRVTGGPESSGNTIYF | TRBJ1-3 | . | TRBV18
CASSDRSKGQGAGELFF | TRBJ2-2 | . | TRBV2
CASDRADYGYTF | TRBJ1-2 | once | TRBV30
CASSVPSGGAWSTDTQYF | TRBJ2-3 | . | TRBV2
CASSQVTSGGRADTQYF | TRBJ2-3 | . | TRBV4-1